Presented here are 2 T cell receptor beta chains from one specimen sequenced in a study of blood T cell repertoires in COVID-19. TCRdb keeps only in-frame clones here, not all; method: immunoSEQ multiplex PCR. The sample includes 200,000 to 250,000 clones, almost 85% of them seen just once. The sample comprised peripheral blood. The receptors were sampled from a woman aged 45-60 years with active or convalescent COVID-19.

The chain joins TRBV5-1 to TRBJ1-1; D uncertain. Trimming left V 4 bases short and J 1 base short, with 11 bases between. The germline V gene encodes CDR1 SGHRS and CDR2 YFSETQ. The CDR3 has 14 residues. In DNA, the CDR3 is TGCGCCAGCAGCGTCGACGGGTCGAACACTGAAGCTTTCTTT. Translated, it gives CASSVDGSNTEAFF.

The chain couples TRBV6-6 to TRBJ2-5; TRBD1 might be the D (5 bases). Germline values: CDR1 MNHNY, CDR2 SVGAGI (reference sequence). Deletions cut 0 bases from V and 4 bases from J, with 12 bases between. The CDR3 runs to 15 residues. The CDR3 DNA reads TGTGCCAGCAGTTACTCGAAGGGGCAGACAGAGACCCAGTACTTC. Its protein is CASSYSKGQTETQYF.